What follows describes a single T cell receptor (beta chain). Assay: immunoSEQ multiplex PCR; the TCRdb copy retains only in-frame clones and omits some. The sample lists some 120,000 clones; approximately 84% were seen once. CDR3 size: 18 residues. Germline CDR1 KGHSH, CDR2 LQKENI. V was pared by 0 bases and J by 0 bases, with 8 bases of the junction left unmatched. These data come from a study of blood T cell repertoires in COVID-19. As for the study in general: T cells, B-cell-depleted T cells, or PBMCs provided the cDNA or gDNA that served as material.

The V and J genes are TRBV18 and TRBJ2-1; 7 bases are shared with TRBD2. The TCR was taken from a woman between 50 and 59 years old who had recovered from COVID-19. The sequenced sample consisted of peripheral blood. The CDR3 bases are TGTGCCAGCTCACCACCGATTGGTGGCGGGAGCTCCTACAATGAGCAGTTCTTC. Protein product: CASSPPIGGGSSYNEQFF. The variable domain in full, completed from reference TRBV18 and TRBJ2-1, reads NAGVMQNPRHLVRRRGQEARLRCSPMKGHSHVYWYRQLPEEGLKFMVYLQKENIIDESGMPKERFSAEFPKEGPSILRIQQVVRGDSAAYFCASSPPIGGGSSYNEQFFGPGTRLTVL.